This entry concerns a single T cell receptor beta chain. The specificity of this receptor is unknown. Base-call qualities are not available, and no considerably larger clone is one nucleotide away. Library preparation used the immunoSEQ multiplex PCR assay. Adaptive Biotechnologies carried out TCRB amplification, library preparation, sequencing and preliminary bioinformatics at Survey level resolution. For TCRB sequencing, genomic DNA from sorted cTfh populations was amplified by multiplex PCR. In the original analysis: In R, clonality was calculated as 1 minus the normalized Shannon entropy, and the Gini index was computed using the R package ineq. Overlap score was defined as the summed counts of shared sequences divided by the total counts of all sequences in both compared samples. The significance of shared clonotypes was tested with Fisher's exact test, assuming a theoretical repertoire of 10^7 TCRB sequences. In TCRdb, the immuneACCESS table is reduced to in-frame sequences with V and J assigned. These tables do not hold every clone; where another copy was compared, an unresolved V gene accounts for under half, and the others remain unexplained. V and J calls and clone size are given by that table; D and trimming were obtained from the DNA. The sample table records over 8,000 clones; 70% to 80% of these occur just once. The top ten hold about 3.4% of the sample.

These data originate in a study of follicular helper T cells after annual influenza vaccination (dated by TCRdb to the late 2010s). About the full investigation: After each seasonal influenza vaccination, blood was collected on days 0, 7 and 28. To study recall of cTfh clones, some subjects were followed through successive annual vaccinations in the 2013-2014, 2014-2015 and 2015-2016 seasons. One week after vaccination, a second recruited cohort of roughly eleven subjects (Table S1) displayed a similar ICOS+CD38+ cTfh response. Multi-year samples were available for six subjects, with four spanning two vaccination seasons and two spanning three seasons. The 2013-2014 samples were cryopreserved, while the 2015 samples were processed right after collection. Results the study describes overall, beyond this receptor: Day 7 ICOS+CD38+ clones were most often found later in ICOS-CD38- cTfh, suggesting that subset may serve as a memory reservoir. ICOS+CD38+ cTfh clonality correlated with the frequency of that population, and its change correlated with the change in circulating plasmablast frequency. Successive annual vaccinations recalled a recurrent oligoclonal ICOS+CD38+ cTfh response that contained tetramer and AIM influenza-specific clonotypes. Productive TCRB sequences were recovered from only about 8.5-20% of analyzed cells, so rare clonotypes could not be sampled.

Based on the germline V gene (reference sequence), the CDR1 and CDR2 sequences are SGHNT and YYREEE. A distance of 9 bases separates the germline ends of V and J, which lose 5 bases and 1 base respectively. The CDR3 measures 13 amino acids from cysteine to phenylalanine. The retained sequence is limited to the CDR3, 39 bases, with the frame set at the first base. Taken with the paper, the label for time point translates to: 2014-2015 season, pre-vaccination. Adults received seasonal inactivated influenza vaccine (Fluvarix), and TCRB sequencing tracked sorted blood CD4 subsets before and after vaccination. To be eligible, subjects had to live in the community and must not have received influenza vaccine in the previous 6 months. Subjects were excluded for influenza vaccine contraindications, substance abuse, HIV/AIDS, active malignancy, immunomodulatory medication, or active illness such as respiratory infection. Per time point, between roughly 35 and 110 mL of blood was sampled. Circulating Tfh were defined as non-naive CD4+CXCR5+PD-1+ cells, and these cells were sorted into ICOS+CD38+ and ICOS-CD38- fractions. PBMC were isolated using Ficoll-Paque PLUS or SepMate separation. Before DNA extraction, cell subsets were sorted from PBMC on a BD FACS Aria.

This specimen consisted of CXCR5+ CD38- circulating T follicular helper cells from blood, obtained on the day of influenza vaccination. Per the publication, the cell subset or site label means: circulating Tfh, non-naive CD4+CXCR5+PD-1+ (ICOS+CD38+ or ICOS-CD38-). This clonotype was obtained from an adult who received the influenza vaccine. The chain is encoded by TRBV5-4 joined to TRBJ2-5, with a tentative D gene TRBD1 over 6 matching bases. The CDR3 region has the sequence CASSVGGQETQYF. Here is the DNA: TGTGCCAGCAGTGTAGGGGGCCAAGAGACCCAGTACTTC.